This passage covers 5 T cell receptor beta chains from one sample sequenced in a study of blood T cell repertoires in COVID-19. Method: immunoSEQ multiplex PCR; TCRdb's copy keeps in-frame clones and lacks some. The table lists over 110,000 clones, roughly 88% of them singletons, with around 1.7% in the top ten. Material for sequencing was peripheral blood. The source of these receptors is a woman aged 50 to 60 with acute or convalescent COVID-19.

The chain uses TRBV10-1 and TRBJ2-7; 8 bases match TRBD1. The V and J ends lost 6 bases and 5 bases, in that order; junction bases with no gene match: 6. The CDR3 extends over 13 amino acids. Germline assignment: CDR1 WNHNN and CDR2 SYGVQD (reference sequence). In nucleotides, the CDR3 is TGCGCCAGCAGCTGGACAGGGTTCGACGAGCAGTACTTC. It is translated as CASSWTGFDEQYF.

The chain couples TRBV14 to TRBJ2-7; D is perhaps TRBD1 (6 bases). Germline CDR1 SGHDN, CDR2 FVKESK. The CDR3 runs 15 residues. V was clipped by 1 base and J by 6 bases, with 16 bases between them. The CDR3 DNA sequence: TGTGCCAGCAGCCAAGTGAAGGGGGTCGGGTCCGAGCAGTACTTC. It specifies CASSQVKGVGSEQYF.

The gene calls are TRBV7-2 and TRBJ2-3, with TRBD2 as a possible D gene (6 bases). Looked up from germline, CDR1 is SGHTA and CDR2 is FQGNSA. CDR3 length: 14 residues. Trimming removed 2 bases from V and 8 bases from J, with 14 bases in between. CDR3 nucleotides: TGTGCCAGCAGCTTAACGGAGGGGCCAGGTACGCAGTATTTT. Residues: CASSLTEGPGTQYF.

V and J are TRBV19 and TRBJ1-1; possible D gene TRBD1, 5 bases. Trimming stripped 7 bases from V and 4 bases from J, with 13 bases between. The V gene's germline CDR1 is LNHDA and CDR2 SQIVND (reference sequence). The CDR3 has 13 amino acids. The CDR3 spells CASKLGRGTEAFF. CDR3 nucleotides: TGTGCCAGTAAACTCGGTAGGGGCACTGAAGCTTTCTTT.

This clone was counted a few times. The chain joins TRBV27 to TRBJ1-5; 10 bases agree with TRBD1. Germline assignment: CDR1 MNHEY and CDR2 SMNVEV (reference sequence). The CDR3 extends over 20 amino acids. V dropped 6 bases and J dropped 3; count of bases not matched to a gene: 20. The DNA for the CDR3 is TGTGCCAGCAGCCCTGTTTCTACCGGGACAGGGGTGCCTCTCAATCAGCCCCAGCATTTT. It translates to CASSPVSTGTGVPLNQPQHF.